Each of the 9 T cell receptor beta chains below was sequenced from the same sample in a study of T cell repertoires in cytomegalovirus infection. Their antigens remain unidentified. Each CDR3 protein gets one entry after TCRdb re-called the reads with MiXCR. The sample records over 50,000 distinct CDR3 sequences, around 20% being singletons. The sample in question was CD8+ T cells from cultured PBMCs, obtained from culture after CMV antigen stimulation. The origin of the receptors is a human donor in good health (CMV status not recorded). Some clones in this sample may be carry-over from other donors' samples.

The rearrangement joins TRBV7-2 to TRBJ2-2; no definite D call. Germline V gives CDR1 SGHTA, CDR2 FQGNSA. CDR3 length equals 14 residues. The V end lost 1 base, the J end lost 3 bases, and 6 bases lay between the germline ends. Here the CDR3 DNA reads TGTGCCAGCAGCTTAGTTGGAGACACCGGGGAGCTGTTTTTT. Its protein is CASSLVGDTGELFF.

The DNA of the CDR3 is TGTGCCAGCGGGGGCTTAAGGGACGGAAATGAAAAACTGTTTTTT. Translated: CASGGLRDGNEKLFF. This chain uses TRBV6-1 with TRBJ1-4; D might be TRBD1 (6 bases). The germline V gene has CDR1 MNHNS and CDR2 SASEGT. The CDR3 runs 15 residues. V was shortened by 8 bases and J by 5 bases, with 18 bases between the two germline ends.

The chain combines TRBV7-6 with TRBJ2-1, with TRBD2 identical over 12 bases. The CDR3 loop spans 16 amino acids. Trimming cost V 5 bases and J 6 bases; bases outside gene matches: 8. Looked up from germline, CDR1 is SGHVS and CDR2 is FNYEAQ. The DNA of the CDR3 is TGTGCCAGCAGCCTTACGCTAGCGGGGGGGCTCAATGAGCAGTTCTTC. Translation: CASSLTLAGGLNEQFF.

This clonotype was counted only a few times. This chain connects TRBV7-2 to TRBJ2-3; D ambiguous. The V end was cut by 8 bases, the J end by 5 bases, with 17 bases between. This CDR3 has 14 residues. Germline V gives CDR1 SGHTA, CDR2 FQGNSA. The CDR3 DNA reads as TGTGCCAGCGACCCGTTGGTTTCGGGAGATACGCAGTATTTT. Translated: CASDPLVSGDTQYF.

The CDR3 sequence: CASSLAAFFNEKLFF. Written as DNA, the CDR3 is TGTGCCAGCAGCTTAGCCGCGTTCTTTAATGAAAAACTGTTTTTT. The rearrangement uses TRBV7-2 and TRBJ1-4; no clear D. This CDR3 is 15 amino acids long. V was cut by 0 bases and J by 4 bases, with 9 bases left in between. From germline, CDR1 is SGHTA and CDR2 FQGNSA.

This clonotype has more than one count but fewer than ten. The chain couples TRBV6-6 to TRBJ1-5; 8 bases map to TRBD1. The CDR3 runs 15 residues. Germline CDR1 and CDR2: MNHNY and SVGAGI (reference sequence). J lost 3 bases, V lost 6 bases, and 7 bases had no gene match. This chain's CDR3 is CASSGLDRVNQPQHF. CDR3 nucleotide sequence: TGTGCCAGCAGCGGACTGGACAGGGTCAATCAGCCCCAGCATTTT.

V and J are TRBV11-2 and TRBJ2-3, with D perhaps TRBD2 (5 bases). This CDR3 has 14 amino acids. Trimming cost V 4 bases and J 1 base, with 9 bases left between them. The germline V gene encodes CDR1 SGHAT and CDR2 FQNNGV. The CDR3 loop reads CASSSKGGTDTQYF. CDR3 nucleotides: TGTGCCAGCAGCTCAAAGGGAGGCACAGATACGCAGTATTTT.

This clonotype was observed a handful of times. This sequence joins TRBV28 and TRBJ1-6; unclear D gene. The CDR3 totals 16 residues. Trimming left V 6 bases short and J 0 bases short, with 12 bases between. CDR1 and CDR2 from the germline V gene are MDHEN and SYDVKM. CDR3 bases: TGTGCCAGCAGCCATCAATGGAGCTCCTATAATTCACCCCTCCACTTT. Its translation: CASSHQWSSYNSPLHF.

The V gene is TRBV12-3 or TRBV12-4, the J gene TRBJ1-1; D is possibly TRBD1 (6 bases). Trimming took 3 bases from V and 4 from J, leaving 18 bases between them. CDR3 length: 16 residues. The chain's CDR3 is CASSFPFRGRSTEAFF. The CDR3 region has the DNA TGTGCCAGCAGTTTCCCCTTCCGGGGGCGTAGCACTGAAGCTTTCTTT.